Each of the 16 T cell receptor beta chains below was sequenced from the same sample in a study of T-cell reconstitution after alpha-beta-depleted transplantation in children. For TCRbeta, the library was prepared with unique molecular identifiers. In TCRdb, the PCR reads were re-called with MiXCR into one record per CDR3 protein. The sample consists of over 200,000 distinct CDR3 sequences, roughly a tenth of them appearing once. The source was PBMCs from the stem cell graft donor, collected from the stem cell graft. Receptors originate from a human donor who donated a stem cell graft to a child with acute lymphoblastic leukemia.

This clonotype occurred a few times. The chain couples TRBV4-1 to TRBJ2-7; D is unresolved. CDR1 is MGHRA, CDR2 YSYEKL, per germline. Deletions cut 1 base from V and 2 bases from J, with 12 bases between. The CDR3 extends over 15 amino acids. CDR3 sequence: CASSQVRQVTYEQYF. The DNA for the CDR3 is TGCGCCAGCAGCCAAGTGCGTCAGGTTACCTACGAGCAGTACTTC.

The sample holds many counts of this clonotype. The V call is TRBV7-2, the J call TRBJ2-5, with 8 bases identical to TRBD2. This CDR3 is 14 amino acids long. Germline V gene data show CDR1 as SGHTA and CDR2 as FQGNSA. The junction had 8 bases not matched to a gene; V was cut back by 6 bases and J by 5 bases. The DNA for the CDR3 is TGTGCCAGCAGAAGGCGGGGGGCGACGGAGACCCAGTACTTC. Its translation: CASRRRGATETQYF. Filled out from reference TRBV7-2 and TRBJ2-5, the complete variable domain reads GAGVSQSPSNKVTEKGKDVELRCDPISGHTALYWYRQSLGQGLEFLIYFQGNSAPDKSGLPSDRFSAERTGGSVSTLTIQRTQQEDSAVYLCASRRRGATETQYFGPGTRLLVL.

The chain carries TRBV12-3 or TRBV12-4 and TRBJ1-2; 10 bases fit TRBD1. The CDR3 contains 15 residues. After removal of 4 bases from V and 2 bases from J, the junction contained 4 bases not matched to a gene. CDR3 nucleotide sequence: TGTGCCAGCAGTTCGGGACAGGGGAAAAACTATGGCTACACCTTC. Its translation is CASSSGQGKNYGYTF.

This clonotype was seen repeatedly, ten times or more. The gene calls are TRBV19 and TRBJ1-2; the D is unclear. Germline V CDR1 and CDR2: LNHDA, SQIVND (reference sequence). V was pared by 3 bases and J by 6 bases, with 8 bases between. The CDR3 is made up of 12 amino acids. The CDR3 reads CASSMEGDGYTF. The DNA for the CDR3 is TGTGCCAGTAGTATGGAGGGAGATGGCTACACCTTC.

In regard to this clonotype: This may be a read error: a much more frequent sequence differs by one nucleotide. Lacking the conserved final phenylalanine or tryptophan, this CDR3 likely reflects a read error. The chain has TRBV10-3 and TRBJ2-2; 11 bases match TRBD2. The CDR3 runs to 16 residues. Unmatched junction bases numbered 11, after V lost 7 bases and J lost 7 bases. The germline V gene encodes CDR1 ENHRY and CDR2 SYGVKD. Here the CDR3 DNA reads TGTGCCATCACCAAGACTAGCGGGGAGGATAACGGGGAGCTGTTTTCT. Its translation: CAITKTSGEDNGELFS.

This clonotype was found many times. This chain joins TRBV20-1 and TRBJ2-1; 8 nucleotides align to TRBD2. This CDR3 region has 15 residues. Looked up from germline, CDR1 is DFQATT and CDR2 is SNEGSKA (reference sequence). V lost 3 bases to trimming and J lost 7 bases; unmatched junction nucleotides: 11. The CDR3 reads CSASQTKRGINEQFF. The CDR3 DNA reads TGCAGTGCTAGCCAGACTAAGCGGGGGATTAATGAGCAGTTCTTC.

The chain links TRBV5-1 to TRBJ2-7; 10 positions agree with TRBD2. The ends lost 6 bases at V and 2 bases at J; junction bases unmatched: 8. Germline loops: CDR1 SGHRS, CDR2 YFSETQ. The CDR3 spans 15 residues. In nucleotides, the CDR3 is TGCGCCAGCAACGGTGGTAGCGGGGGGACCTACGAGCAGTACTTC. Translation gives CASNGGSGGTYEQYF. Full variable domain (rest looked up from reference TRBV5-1 and TRBJ2-7): KAGVTQTPRYLIKTRGQQVTLSCSPISGHRSVSWYQQTPGQGLQFLFEYFSETQRNKGNFPGRFSGRQFSNSRSEMNVSTLELGDSALYLCASNGGSGGTYEQYFGPGTRLTVT.

This clonotype was found many times. The chain couples TRBV18 to TRBJ2-5, with TRBD1 matching over 8 bases. Germline V gives CDR1 KGHSH, CDR2 LQKENI. The CDR3 runs 15 residues. J was trimmed by 3 bases and V by 2 bases; bases with no gene match: 5. CDR3 residues: CASSPTAQGEETQYF. DNA of the CDR3: TGTGCCAGCTCACCAACGGCACAGGGGGAAGAGACCCAGTACTTC. The complete variable domain, with remaining parts taken from reference TRBV18 and TRBJ2-5, reads NAGVMQNPRHLVRRRGQEARLRCSPMKGHSHVYWYRQLPEEGLKFMVYLQKENIIDESGMPKERFSAEFPKEGPSILRIQQVVRGDSAAYFCASSPTAQGEETQYFGPGTRLLVL.

This clonotype was seen many times. The chain employs TRBV6-4 and TRBJ2-3; D remains unclear. Germline values: CDR1 MRHNA, CDR2 SNTAGT. The CDR3 length is 15 residues. V lost 4 bases to trimming and J lost 0 bases, with 11 bases between them. The chain's CDR3 is CASSATEVSTDTQYF. CDR3 coding DNA: TGTGCCAGCAGTGCAACAGAGGTTAGCACAGATACGCAGTATTTT.

Many counts were recorded for this clonotype. This chain connects TRBV3-1 to TRBJ2-2, with unresolved D. Germline V gene sequence: CDR1 LGHDT, CDR2 YNNKEL (reference sequence). CDR3 length: 15 amino acids. V dropped 0 bases and J dropped 9 bases, with 14 bases sitting between them. CDR3 in amino acids: CASSQDSVSSRELFF. The CDR3, as DNA: TGTGCCAGCAGCCAAGATTCCGTCAGCAGCCGGGAGCTGTTTTTT.

This clonotype turned up a few times. The gene calls are TRBV7-8 and TRBJ2-5; D gene unclear. Per the germline V gene, CDR1 is SGHVS and CDR2 is FQNEAQ. The CDR3 has 14 amino acids. Trimming pared 4 bases from V and 0 bases from J, leaving 9 bases between. The chain's CDR3 is CASSSESYQETQYF. The CDR3 DNA follows: TGTGCCAGCAGCTCCGAATCGTACCAAGAGACCCAGTACTTC.

There are a few counts of this clonotype. This sequence joins TRBV5-1 and TRBJ1-3; D remains ambiguous. The CDR3 consists of 17 residues. CDR1 SGHRS and CDR2 YFSETQ come from the germline V gene. Deletions cut 0 bases from V and 0 bases from J, with 13 bases between. CDR3: CASSLAGNRLSGNTIYF. The DNA of the CDR3 is TGCGCCAGCAGCTTGGCCGGTAATCGTCTCTCTGGAAACACCATATATTTT.

This clonotype was recorded at least ten times. DNA of the CDR3: TGTGCCAGCAGTTACCTGGGACAGGGATGGACTGAAGCTTTCTTT. Amino acid sequence: CASSYLGQGWTEAFF. The chain links TRBV6-5 to TRBJ1-1; 9 nucleotides agree with TRBD1. With V trimmed by 2 bases and J by 5 bases, 6 bases remained unmatched. Germline-derived CDR1 and CDR2 are MNHEY and SVGAGI. CDR3 length equals 15 residues.

This clonotype was seen many times. The chain is built from TRBV6-5 and TRBJ2-3; perhaps D is TRBD1 or TRBD2 (6 bases each). This CDR3 spans 14 amino acids. Germline V gene lookup returns CDR1 MNHEY and CDR2 SVGAGI. V was pared by 3 bases and J by 10 bases, with 17 bases between. CDR3 in amino acids: CASSYGGGGWAQYF. CDR3 coding DNA: TGTGCCAGCAGTTATGGAGGGGGTGGATGGGCGCAGTATTTT.

This clonotype was recorded many times. V usage is TRBV11-2 and J usage is TRBJ1-5, with no clear D. From germline, CDR1 is SGHAT and CDR2 FQNNGV. The CDR3 contains 13 residues. Trimming removed 5 bases at V and 4 bases at J, with 9 bases between. The CDR3 DNA reads TGTGCCAGCAGCCTCAAGGGAAATCAGCCCCAGCATTTT. Encoded protein: CASSLKGNQPQHF.

This clonotype was recorded a few times. J is TRBJ2-7 and V is TRBV7-4, with TRBD2 matching 10 bases. The CDR3 spans 16 residues. With V trimmed by 5 bases and J by 2 bases, 9 bases remained unmatched. The germline gives CDR1 SGHVT, CDR2 SQSDAQ. The CDR3 bases are TGTGCCAGCAGCCTGACTAGCGGGTATTGGCCCTACGAGCAGTACTTC. Its protein product is CASSLTSGYWPYEQYF.